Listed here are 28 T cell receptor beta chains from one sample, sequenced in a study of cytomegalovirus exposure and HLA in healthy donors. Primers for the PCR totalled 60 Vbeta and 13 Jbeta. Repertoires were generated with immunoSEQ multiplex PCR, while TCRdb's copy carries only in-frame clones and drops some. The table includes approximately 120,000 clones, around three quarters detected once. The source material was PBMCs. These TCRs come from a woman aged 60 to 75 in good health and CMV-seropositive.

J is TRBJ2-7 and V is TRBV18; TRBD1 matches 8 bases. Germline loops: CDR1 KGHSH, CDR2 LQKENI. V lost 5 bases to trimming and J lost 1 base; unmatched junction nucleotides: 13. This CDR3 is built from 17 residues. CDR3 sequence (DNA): TGTGCCAGCTCATCATCTGGAGGGACAGGAGGGTCCTACGAGCAGTACTTC. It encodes CASSSSGGTGGSYEQYF. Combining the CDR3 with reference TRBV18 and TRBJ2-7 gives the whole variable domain NAGVMQNPRHLVRRRGQEARLRCSPMKGHSHVYWYRQLPEEGLKFMVYLQKENIIDESGMPKERFSAEFPKEGPSILRIQQVVRGDSAAYFCASSSSGGTGGSYEQYFGPGTRLTVT.

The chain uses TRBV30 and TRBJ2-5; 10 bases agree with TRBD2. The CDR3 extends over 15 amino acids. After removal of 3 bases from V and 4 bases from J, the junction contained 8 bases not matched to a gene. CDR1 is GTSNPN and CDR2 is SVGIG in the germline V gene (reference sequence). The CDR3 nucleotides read TGTGCCTGGAGATGGAGCGGGGGGGCCAGAGAGACCCAGTACTTC. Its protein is CAWRWSGGARETQYF.

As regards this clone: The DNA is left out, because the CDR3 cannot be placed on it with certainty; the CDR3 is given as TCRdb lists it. Here the CDR3 reads CASSYSWGQGNVGYF. The chain has TRBV6-6 and TRBJ2-5; the table names TRBD1, a call not compared with the DNA. Germline-derived CDR1 and CDR2 are MNHNY and SVGAGI (reference sequence). 15 amino acids form the CDR3, both terminal residues included.

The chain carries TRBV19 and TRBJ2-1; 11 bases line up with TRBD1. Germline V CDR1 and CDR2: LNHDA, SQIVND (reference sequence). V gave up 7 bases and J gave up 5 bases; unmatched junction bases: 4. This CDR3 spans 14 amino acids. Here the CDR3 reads CASTDRGLDNEQFF. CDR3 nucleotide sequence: TGTGCCAGTACGGACAGGGGGCTCGACAATGAGCAGTTCTTC.

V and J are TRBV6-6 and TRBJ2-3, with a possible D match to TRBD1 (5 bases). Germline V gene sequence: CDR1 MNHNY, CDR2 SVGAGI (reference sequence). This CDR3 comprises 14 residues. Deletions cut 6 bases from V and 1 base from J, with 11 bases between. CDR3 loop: CASSYGHRTDTQYF. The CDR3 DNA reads TGTGCCAGCAGCTATGGACATCGCACAGATACGCAGTATTTT.

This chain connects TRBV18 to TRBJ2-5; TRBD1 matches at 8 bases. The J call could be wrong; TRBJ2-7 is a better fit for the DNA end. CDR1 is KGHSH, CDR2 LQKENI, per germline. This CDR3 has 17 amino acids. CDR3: CASSPNTPGQDTYEQYF. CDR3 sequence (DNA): TGTGCCAGCTCACCCAATACCCCGGGACAGGATACGTACGAGCAGTACTTC.

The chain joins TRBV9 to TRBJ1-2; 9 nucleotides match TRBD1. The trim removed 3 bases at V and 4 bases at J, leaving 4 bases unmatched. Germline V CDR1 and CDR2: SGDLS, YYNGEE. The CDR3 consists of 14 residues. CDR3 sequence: CASSGPTGGYGYTF. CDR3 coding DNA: TGTGCCAGCAGCGGTCCGACAGGGGGCTATGGCTACACCTTC.

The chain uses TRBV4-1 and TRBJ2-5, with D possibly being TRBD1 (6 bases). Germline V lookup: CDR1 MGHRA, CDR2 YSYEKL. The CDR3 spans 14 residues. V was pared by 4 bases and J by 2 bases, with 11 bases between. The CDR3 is CASSRGTTQETQYF. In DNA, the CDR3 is TGCGCCAGCAGCCGTGGGACAACTCAAGAGACCCAGTACTTC.

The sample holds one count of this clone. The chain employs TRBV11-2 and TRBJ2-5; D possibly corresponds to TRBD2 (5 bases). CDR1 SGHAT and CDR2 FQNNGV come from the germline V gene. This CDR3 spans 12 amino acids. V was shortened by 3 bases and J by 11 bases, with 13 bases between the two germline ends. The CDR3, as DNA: TGTGCCAGCAGCTTTGTCTCGTGGGAGCAGTACTTC. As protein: CASSFVSWEQYF.

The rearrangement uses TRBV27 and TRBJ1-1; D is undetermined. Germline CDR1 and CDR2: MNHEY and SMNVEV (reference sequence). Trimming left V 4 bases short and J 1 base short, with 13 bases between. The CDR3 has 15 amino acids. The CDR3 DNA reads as TGTGCCAGCAGTTCACTAGGTGGCGGGAACACTGAAGCTTTCTTT. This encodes CASSSLGGGNTEAFF.

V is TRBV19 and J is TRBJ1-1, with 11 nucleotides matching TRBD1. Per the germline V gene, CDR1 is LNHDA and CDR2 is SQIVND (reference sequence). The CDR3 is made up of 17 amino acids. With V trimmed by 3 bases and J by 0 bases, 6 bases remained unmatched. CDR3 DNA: TGTGCCAGTAGTATCGGGACAGGGGGTACCATGAACACTGAAGCTTTCTTT. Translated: CASSIGTGGTMNTEAFF. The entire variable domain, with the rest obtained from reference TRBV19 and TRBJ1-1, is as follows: DGGITQSPKYLFRKEGQNVTLSCEQNLNHDAMYWYRQDPGQGLRLIYYSQIVNDFQKGDIAEGYSVSREKKESFPLTVTSAQKNPTAFYLCASSIGTGGTMNTEAFFGQGTRLTVV.

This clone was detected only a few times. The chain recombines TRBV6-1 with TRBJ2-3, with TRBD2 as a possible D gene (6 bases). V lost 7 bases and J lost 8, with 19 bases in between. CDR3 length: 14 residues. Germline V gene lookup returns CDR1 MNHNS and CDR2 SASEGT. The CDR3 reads CASTEGLPEGTQYF. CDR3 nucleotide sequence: TGTGCCAGCACCGAGGGACTCCCTGAGGGTACGCAGTATTTT.

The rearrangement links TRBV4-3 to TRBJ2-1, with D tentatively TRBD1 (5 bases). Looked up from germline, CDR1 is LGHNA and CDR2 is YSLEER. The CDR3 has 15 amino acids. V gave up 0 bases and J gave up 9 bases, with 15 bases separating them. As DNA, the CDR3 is TGCGCCAGCAGCCAAGATGGGGCTAGGTTGCGTGAGCAGTTCTTC. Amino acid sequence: CASSQDGARLREQFF.

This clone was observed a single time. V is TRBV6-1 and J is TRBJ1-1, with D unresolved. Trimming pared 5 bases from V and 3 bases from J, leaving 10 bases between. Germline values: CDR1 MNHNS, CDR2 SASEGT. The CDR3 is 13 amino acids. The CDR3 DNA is TGTGCCAGCAGTAGAGAGAGGGACACTGAAGCTTTCTTT. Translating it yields CASSRERDTEAFF.

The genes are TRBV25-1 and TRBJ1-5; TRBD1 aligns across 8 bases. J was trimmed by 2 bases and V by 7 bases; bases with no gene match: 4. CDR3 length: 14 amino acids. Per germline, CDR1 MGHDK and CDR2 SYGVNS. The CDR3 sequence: CASTGQGGNQPQHF. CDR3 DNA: TGTGCCAGCACCGGACAGGGAGGCAATCAGCCCCAGCATTTT.

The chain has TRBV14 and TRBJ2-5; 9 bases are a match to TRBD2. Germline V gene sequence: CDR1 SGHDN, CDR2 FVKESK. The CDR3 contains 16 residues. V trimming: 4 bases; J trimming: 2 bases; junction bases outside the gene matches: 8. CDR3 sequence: CASSPRATSGQETQYF. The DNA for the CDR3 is TGTGCCAGCAGCCCTAGAGCGACTAGCGGTCAAGAGACCCAGTACTTC.

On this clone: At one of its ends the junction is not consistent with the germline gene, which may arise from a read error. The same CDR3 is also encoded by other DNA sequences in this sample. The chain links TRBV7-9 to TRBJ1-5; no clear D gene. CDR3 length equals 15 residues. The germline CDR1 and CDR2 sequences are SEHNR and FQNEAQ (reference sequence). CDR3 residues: CASSLGGYSNQPQHF. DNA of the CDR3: TGTGCCAGCAGCTTGGGCGGGTATAGCAATCAGCCCCAACATTTT.

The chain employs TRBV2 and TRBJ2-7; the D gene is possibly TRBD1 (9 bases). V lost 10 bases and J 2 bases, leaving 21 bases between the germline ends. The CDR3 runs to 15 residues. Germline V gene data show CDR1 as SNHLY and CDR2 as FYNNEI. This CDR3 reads CAINVAGQGPYEQYF. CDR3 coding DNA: TGTGCCATCAACGTAGCGGGACAGGGACCCTACGAGCAGTACTTC.

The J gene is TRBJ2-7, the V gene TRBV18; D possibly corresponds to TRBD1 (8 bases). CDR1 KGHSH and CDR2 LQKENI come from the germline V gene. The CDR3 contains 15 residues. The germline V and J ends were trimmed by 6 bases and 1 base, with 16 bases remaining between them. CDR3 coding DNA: TGTGCCAGCTCTGTAATACAGGGGGGGTCCTACGAGCAGTACTTC. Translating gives CASSVIQGGSYEQYF.

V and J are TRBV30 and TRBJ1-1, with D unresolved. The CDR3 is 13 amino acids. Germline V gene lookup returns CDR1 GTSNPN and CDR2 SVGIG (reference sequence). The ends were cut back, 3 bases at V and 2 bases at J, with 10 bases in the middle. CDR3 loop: CAWSTTLNTEAFF. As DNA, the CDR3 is TGTGCCTGGAGCACGACACTTAACACTGAAGCTTTCTTT.

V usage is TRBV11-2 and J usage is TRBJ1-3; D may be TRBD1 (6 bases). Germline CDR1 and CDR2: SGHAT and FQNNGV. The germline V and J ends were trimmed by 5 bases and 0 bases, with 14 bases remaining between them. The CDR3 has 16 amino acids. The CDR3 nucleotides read TGTGCCAGCAGCCGAGTTCAGGGGAGCTCTGGAAACACCATATATTTT. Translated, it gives CASSRVQGSSGNTIYF.

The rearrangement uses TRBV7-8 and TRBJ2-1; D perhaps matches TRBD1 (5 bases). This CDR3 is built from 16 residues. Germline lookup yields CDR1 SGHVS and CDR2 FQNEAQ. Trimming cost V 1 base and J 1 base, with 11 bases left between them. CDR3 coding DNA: TGTGCCAGCAGCTTAGTCCCAGGGCGGTCCTACAATGAGCAGTTCTTC. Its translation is CASSLVPGRSYNEQFF.

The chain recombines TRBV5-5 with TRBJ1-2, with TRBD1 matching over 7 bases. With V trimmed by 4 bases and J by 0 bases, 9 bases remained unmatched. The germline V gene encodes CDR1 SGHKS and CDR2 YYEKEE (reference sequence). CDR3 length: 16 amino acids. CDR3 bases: TGTGCCAGCAGCCTCGGGACAGTCGTCTCTAACTATGGCTACACCTTC. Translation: CASSLGTVVSNYGYTF.

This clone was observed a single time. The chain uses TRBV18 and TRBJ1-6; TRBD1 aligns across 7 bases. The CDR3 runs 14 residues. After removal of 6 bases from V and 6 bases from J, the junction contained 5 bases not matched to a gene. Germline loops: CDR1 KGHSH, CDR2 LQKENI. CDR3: CASSLDRVNSPLHF. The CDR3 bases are TGTGCCAGCTCCCTCGACAGGGTTAATTCACCCCTCCACTTT.

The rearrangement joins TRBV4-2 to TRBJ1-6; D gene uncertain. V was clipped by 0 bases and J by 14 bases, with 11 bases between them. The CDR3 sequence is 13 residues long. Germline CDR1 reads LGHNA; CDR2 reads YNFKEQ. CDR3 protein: CASSQEVTRALHF. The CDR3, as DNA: TGTGCCAGCAGCCAAGAGGTCACCCGGGCCCTCCACTTT.

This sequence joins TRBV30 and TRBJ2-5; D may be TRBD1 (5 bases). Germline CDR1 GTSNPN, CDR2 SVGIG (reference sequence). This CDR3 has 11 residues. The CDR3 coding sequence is TGTTCCAGTGGGGCTCCAGAGACCCAGTACTTC. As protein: CSSGAPETQYF.

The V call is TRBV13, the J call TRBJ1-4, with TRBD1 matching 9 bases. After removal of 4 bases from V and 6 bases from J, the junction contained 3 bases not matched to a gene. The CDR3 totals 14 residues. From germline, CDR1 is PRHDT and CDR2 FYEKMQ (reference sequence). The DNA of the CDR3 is TGTGCCAGCAGCTCCGGGACAGGGTATGAAAAACTGTTTTTT. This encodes CASSSGTGYEKLFF.

DNA of the CDR3: TGTGCCAGCAGCGTAGGAACTTATAATGAAAAACTGTTTTTT. Translating it yields CASSVGTYNEKLFF. This sequence joins TRBV9 and TRBJ1-4; no clear D. CDR3 length: 14 amino acids. Germline V gene lookup returns CDR1 SGDLS and CDR2 YYNGEE. With 0 bases removed from V and 4 bases from J, the gap between germline ends came to 7 bases.